The 12 T cell receptor beta chains listed next were all sequenced from one sample in a study of blood T cell repertoires in COVID-19. The protocol was immunoSEQ multiplex PCR, while the TCRdb copy is restricted to in-frame clones and leaves out a portion. The profile covers about 63,000 clones, with around 80% appearing a single time and around 6.6% taken by the ten largest. Sequencing was done on a sample of peripheral blood. These receptor sequences come from a human donor in a cohort sampled during active COVID-19.

The sample holds one count of this clone. This chain connects TRBV21-1 to TRBJ2-7; the D segment call TRBD1 is taken from the table without a DNA check. TRBV21-1 represents a pseudogene. This CDR3 region has 16 residues. CDR3 sequence (DNA): TGTGCCAGCAGCCACCTACCGGGACAGGGTGGCCACGAGCAGTACTTC. It codes for CASSHLPGQGGHEQYF.

The rearrangement joins TRBV5-6 to TRBJ2-1, with 12 bases fitting TRBD2. Per the germline V gene, CDR1 is SGHDT and CDR2 is YYEEEE. With V trimmed by 3 bases and J by 0 bases, 4 bases remained unmatched. The CDR3 sequence is 17 residues long. The CDR3 loop is CASSYGLAGFSYNEQFF. DNA of the CDR3: TGTGCCAGCAGCTATGGACTAGCGGGGTTCTCCTACAATGAGCAGTTCTTC.

The gene calls are TRBV5-4 and TRBJ2-1; 9 bases fit TRBD2. Germline V CDR1 and CDR2: SGHNT, YYREEE (reference sequence). V shed 6 bases and J 9 bases; nucleotides not matched to a gene: 16. The CDR3 is 16 residues long. The CDR3 nucleotides read TGTGCCAGCACCTCTTCTGGCGGGGGGGCCCCCGCTGAGCAGTTCTTC. Protein product: CASTSSGGGAPAEQFF.

This rearrangement joins TRBV27 to TRBJ1-1; TRBD1 matches at 8 bases. Germline V gene data show CDR1 as MNHEY and CDR2 as SMNVEV (reference sequence). The CDR3 has 14 residues. V shed 3 bases, J shed 11 bases, and the junction held 11 bases outside the gene matches. The CDR3 coding sequence is TGTGCCAGCAGTTTTCAGGGGGCGCTTTCGGCCGCTTTCTTT. Amino acids: CASSFQGALSAAFF.

V is TRBV4-1 and J is TRBJ2-4, with a weak D call TRBD2 (5 bases). V lost 10 bases and J 0 bases, leaving 16 bases between the germline ends. Germline V gives CDR1 MGHRA, CDR2 YSYEKL. CDR3 length equals 15 residues. CDR3 region: CATRATGIAKNIQYF. CDR3 DNA sequence: TGCGCCACCCGCGCAACCGGGATAGCCAAAAACATTCAGTACTTC.

V is TRBV27 and J is TRBJ2-5, with 7 bases identical to TRBD1. In germline, CDR1 is MNHEY, CDR2 SMNVEV (reference sequence). This CDR3 is built from 15 residues. J gave up 5 bases and V 6 bases, and 12 bases lay outside the gene matches. The CDR3 region is CASSLNRGFGETQYF. The CDR3 nucleotides read TGTGCCAGCAGCTTGAACAGGGGATTCGGGGAGACCCAGTACTTC.

The chain has TRBV15 and TRBJ1-1; 7 bases are a match to TRBD1. V lost 0 bases and J lost 7; bases outside the gene matches: 14. Germline V gives CDR1 LNHNV, CDR2 YYDKDF (reference sequence). The CDR3 has 17 residues. Here the CDR3 DNA reads TGTGCCACCAGCAGAGATGGGGACAGTGGTCGTGGAGGTGAAGCTTTCTTT. Translation: CATSRDGDSGRGGEAFF.

The DNA of the CDR3 is TGTGCCAGCAGCTACTCTGGGGCCAACGTCCTGACTTTC. This codes for CASSYSGANVLTF. The rearrangement joins TRBV3-1 (or the pseudogene TRBV3-2) to TRBJ2-6; D is undetermined. Germline values: CDR1 LGHDT, CDR2 YNNKEL (reference sequence). This CDR3 spans 13 amino acids. Trimming stripped 5 bases from V and 0 bases from J, with 2 bases between.

The V call is TRBV19, the J call TRBJ2-7, with unresolved D. The V end lost 10 bases, the J end lost 7 bases, and 20 bases lay between the germline ends. CDR3 size: 13 residues. CDR1 and CDR2 (germline): LNHDA, SQIVND (reference sequence). The CDR3 loop reads CATREPSTREQYF. CDR3 DNA: TGTGCCACTAGAGAACCCTCAACTCGGGAGCAGTACTTC.

The chain has TRBV7-9 and TRBJ2-5, with 7 bases that match TRBD1. This CDR3 is 14 amino acids long. The J segment lost 5 bases and the V segment lost 7 bases, leaving 10 bases of the junction unmatched. Germline V lookup: CDR1 SEHNR, CDR2 FQNEAQ (reference sequence). CDR3 DNA: TGTGCCAGCACCCTTAGAGGGGGCGCGGAGACCCAGTACTTC. It translates to CASTLRGGAETQYF.

The chain employs TRBV6-4 and TRBJ2-3; 7 bases are a match to TRBD1. The CDR3 totals 15 residues. Losses at the gene ends were 0 bases for V and 10 bases for J; bases not matched to a gene: 10. The germline V gene has CDR1 MRHNA and CDR2 SNTAGT. This CDR3 reads CASSDSIRGLAPQYF. CDR3 bases: TGTGCCAGCAGTGACTCGATTAGGGGGCTTGCCCCGCAGTATTTT.

This chain uses TRBV3-1 (or the pseudogene TRBV3-2) with TRBJ2-1; 11 bases fit TRBD2. This CDR3 is 15 amino acids long. Germline V lookup: CDR1 LGHDT, CDR2 YNNKEL (reference sequence). Trimming took 5 bases from V and 5 from J; bases not matched to a gene: 5. CDR3 loop: CASSKLAGEDNEQFF. DNA for the CDR3: TGTGCCAGCAGCAAACTAGCGGGAGAGGACAATGAGCAGTTCTTC.